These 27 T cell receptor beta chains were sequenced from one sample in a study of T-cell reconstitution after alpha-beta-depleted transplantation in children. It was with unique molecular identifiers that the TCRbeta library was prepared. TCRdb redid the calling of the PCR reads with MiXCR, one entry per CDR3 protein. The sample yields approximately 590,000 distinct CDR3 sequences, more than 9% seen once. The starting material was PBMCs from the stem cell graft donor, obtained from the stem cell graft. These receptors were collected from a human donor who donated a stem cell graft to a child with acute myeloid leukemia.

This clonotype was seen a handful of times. The CDR3 DNA sequence: TGTGCCAGCAGCTTCTCGACTGCTACGGATACGCAGTATTTT. Its protein is CASSFSTATDTQYF. The chain combines TRBV7-2 with TRBJ2-3; D unclear. CDR1 SGHTA and CDR2 FQGNSA come from the germline V gene. The CDR3 runs to 14 residues. Trimming took 3 bases from V and 6 from J, leaving 13 bases between them. Combining the CDR3 with reference TRBV7-2 and TRBJ2-3 gives the whole variable domain GAGVSQSPSNKVTEKGKDVELRCDPISGHTALYWYRQSLGQGLEFLIYFQGNSAPDKSGLPSDRFSAERTGGSVSTLTIQRTQQEDSAVYLCASSFSTATDTQYFGPGTRLTVL.

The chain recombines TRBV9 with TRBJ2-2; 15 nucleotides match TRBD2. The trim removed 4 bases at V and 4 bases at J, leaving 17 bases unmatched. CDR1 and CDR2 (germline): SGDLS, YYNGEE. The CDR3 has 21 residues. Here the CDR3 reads CASSPRGGGLAGGRVTGELFF. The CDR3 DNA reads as TGTGCCAGCAGCCCAAGGGGCGGGGGACTAGCGGGAGGAAGGGTCACCGGGGAGCTGTTTTTT.

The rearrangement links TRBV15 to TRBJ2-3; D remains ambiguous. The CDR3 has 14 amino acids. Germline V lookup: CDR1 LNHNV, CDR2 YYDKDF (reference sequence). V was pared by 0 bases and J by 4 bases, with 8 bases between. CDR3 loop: CATSRDRQSDTQYF. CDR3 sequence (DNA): TGTGCCACCAGCAGAGATCGGCAGTCAGATACGCAGTATTTT.

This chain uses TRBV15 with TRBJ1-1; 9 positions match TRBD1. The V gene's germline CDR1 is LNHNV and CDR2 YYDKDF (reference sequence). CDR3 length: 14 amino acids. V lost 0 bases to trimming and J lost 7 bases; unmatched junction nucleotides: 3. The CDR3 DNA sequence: TGTGCCACCAGCAGAGAAGGACAGGGGAATGAAGCTTTCTTT. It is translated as CATSREGQGNEAFF.

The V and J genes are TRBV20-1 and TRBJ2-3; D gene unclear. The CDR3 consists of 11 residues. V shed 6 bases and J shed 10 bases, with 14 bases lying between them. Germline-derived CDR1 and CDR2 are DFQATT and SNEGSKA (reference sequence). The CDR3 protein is CSASRPIPQYF. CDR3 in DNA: TGCAGTGCCAGCAGGCCCATTCCGCAGTATTTT.

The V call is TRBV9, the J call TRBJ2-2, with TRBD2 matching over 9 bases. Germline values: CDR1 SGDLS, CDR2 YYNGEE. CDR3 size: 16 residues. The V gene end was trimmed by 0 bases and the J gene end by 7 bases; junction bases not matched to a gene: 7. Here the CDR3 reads CASSVGSGRIGGELFF. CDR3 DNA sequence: TGTGCCAGCAGCGTAGGTAGCGGGAGAATTGGCGGGGAGCTGTTTTTT.

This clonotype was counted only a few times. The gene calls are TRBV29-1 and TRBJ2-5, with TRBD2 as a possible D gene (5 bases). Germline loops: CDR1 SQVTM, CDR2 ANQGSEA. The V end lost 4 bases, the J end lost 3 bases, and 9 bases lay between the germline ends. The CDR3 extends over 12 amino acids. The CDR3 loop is CSVVVGKETQYF. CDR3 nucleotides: TGCAGCGTTGTTGTCGGGAAAGAGACCCAGTACTTC.

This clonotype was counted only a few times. The CDR3 region is CASSANTGGTEAFF. Here the CDR3 DNA reads TGCGCCAGCAGCGCGAACACAGGGGGCACTGAAGCTTTCTTT. The J gene is TRBJ1-1, the V gene TRBV5-1; 8 bases line up with TRBD1. V shed 4 bases, J shed 4 bases, and the junction held 6 bases outside the gene matches. Germline V lookup: CDR1 SGHRS, CDR2 YFSETQ. This CDR3 contains 14 residues.

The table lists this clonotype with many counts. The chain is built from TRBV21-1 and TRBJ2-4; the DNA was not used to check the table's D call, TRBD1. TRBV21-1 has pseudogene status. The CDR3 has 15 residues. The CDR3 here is CAIRSGQLNKNIQYF. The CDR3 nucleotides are TGTGCCATTAGATCGGGACAGCTAAACAAAAACATTCAGTACTTC.

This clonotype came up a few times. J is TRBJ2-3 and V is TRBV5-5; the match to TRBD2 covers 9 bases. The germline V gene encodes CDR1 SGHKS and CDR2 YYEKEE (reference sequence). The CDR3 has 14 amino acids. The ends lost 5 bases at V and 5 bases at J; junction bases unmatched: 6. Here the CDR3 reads CASRVGLAQDTQYF. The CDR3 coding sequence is TGTGCCAGCAGAGTAGGACTAGCGCAAGATACGCAGTATTTT.

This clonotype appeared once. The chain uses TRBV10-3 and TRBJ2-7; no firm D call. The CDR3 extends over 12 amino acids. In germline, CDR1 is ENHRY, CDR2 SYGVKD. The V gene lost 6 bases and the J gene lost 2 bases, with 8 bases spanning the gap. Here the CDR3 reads CAIRTQTYEQYF. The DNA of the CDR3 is TGTGCCATCAGGACGCAGACCTACGAGCAGTACTTC.

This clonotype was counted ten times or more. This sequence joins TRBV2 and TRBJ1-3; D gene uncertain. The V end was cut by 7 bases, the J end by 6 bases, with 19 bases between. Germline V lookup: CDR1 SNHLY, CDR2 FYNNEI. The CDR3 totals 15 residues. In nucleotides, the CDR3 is TGTGCCAGCACAGAAGGGTCGGCTTTTGAAAACACCATATATTTT. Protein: CASTEGSAFENTIYF.

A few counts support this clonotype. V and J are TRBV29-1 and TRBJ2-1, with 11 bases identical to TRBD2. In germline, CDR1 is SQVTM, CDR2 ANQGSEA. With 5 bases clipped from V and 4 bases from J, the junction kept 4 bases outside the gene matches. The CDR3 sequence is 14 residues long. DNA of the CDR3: TGCAGCGTTTTAAGACTAGCGGGATACAATGAGCAGTTCTTC. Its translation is CSVLRLAGYNEQFF.

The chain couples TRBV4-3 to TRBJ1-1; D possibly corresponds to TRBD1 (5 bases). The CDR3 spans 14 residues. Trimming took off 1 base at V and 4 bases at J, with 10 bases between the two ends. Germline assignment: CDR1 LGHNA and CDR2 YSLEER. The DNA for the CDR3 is TGCGCCAGCAGCCAAGGACAGTACGGCACTGAAGCTTTCTTT. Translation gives CASSQGQYGTEAFF.

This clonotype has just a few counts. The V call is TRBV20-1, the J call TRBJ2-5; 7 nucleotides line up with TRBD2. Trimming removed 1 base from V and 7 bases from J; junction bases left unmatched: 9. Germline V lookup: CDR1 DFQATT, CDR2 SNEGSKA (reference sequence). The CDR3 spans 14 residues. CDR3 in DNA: TGCAGTGCTAGAGGGAGCGGGGAGCTGGCGACCCAGTACTTC. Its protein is CSARGSGELATQYF.

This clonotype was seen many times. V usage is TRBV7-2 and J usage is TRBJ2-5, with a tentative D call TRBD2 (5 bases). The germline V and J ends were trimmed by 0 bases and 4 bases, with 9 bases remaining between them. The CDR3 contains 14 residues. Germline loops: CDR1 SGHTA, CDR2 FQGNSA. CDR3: CASSLALGRETQYF. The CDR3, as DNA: TGTGCCAGCAGCTTAGCACTAGGAAGAGAGACCCAGTACTTC.

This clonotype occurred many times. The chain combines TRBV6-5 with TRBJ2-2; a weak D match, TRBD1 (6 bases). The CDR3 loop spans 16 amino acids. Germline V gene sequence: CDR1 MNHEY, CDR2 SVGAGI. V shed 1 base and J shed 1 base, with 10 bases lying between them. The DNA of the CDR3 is TGTGCCAGCAGTTACTATCAGGGGATGAACACCGGGGAGCTGTTTTTT. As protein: CASSYYQGMNTGELFF.

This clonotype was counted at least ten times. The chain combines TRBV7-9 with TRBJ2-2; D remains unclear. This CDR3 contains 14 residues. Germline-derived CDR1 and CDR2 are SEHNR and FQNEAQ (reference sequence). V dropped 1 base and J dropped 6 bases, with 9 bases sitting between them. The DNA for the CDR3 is TGTGCCAGCAGCTTAGAAGGGCGTGCCGGGGAGCTGTTTTTT. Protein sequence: CASSLEGRAGELFF.

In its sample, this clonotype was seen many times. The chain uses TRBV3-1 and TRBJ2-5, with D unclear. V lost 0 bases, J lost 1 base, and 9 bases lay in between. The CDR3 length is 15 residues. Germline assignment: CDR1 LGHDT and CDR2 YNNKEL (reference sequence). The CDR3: CASSQDNSGQETQYF. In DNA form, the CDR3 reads TGTGCCAGCAGCCAAGATAACTCGGGCCAAGAGACCCAGTACTTC.

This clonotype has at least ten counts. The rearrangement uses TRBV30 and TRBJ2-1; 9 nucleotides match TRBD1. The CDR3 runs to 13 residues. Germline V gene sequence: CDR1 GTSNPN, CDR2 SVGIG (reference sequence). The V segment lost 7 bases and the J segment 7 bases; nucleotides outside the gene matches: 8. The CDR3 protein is CASGGQGMNEQFF. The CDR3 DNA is TGTGCCTCGGGTGGACAGGGGATGAATGAGCAGTTCTTC.

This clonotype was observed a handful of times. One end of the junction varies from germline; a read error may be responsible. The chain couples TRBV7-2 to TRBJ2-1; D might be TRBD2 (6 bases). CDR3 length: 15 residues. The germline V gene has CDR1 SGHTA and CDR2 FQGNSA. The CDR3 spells CASSLEGSGRREQFF. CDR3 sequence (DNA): TGTGCCAGCAGTTTAGAGGGTAGCGGTCGGCGTGAGCAGTTCTTC.

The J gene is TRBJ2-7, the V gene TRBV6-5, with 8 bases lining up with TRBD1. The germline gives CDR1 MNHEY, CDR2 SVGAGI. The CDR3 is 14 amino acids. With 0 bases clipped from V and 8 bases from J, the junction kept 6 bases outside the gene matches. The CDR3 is CASSYSRTGRKQYF. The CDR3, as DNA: TGTGCCAGCAGTTACTCGAGGACAGGGAGGAAGCAGTACTTC.

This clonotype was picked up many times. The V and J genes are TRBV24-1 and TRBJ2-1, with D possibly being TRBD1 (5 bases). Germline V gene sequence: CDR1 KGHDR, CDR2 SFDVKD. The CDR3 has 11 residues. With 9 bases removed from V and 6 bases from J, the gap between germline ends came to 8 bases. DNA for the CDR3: TGTGCCACCGGCCAGGGCAATGAGCAGTTCTTC. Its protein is CATGQGNEQFF.

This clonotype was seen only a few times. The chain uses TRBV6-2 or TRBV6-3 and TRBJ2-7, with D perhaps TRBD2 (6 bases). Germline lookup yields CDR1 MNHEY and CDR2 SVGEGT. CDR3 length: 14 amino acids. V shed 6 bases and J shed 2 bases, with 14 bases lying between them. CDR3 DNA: TGTGCCAGCAGACCGACTTCGGGGGCCTACGAGCAGTACTTC. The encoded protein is CASRPTSGAYEQYF.

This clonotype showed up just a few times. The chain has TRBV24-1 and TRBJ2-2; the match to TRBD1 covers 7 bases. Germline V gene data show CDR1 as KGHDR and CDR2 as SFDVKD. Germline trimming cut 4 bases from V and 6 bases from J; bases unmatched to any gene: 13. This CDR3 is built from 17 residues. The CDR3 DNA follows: TGTGCCACCAGTGACCTCAGGGACAGCTCAGGGGCCGGGGAGCTGTTTTTT. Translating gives CATSDLRDSSGAGELFF.

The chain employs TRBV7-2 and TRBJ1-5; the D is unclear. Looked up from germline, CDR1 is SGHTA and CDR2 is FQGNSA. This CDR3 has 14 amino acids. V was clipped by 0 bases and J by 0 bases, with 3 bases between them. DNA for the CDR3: TGTGCCAGCAGCTTAGCCTATAGCAATCAGCCCCAGCATTTT. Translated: CASSLAYSNQPQHF.

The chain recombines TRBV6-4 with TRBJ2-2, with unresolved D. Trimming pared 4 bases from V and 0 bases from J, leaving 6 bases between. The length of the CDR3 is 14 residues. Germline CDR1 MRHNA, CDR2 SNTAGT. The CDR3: CASSGYSNTGELFF. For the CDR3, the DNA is TGTGCCAGCAGTGGGTACTCGAACACCGGGGAGCTGTTTTTT.